These 27 T cell receptor beta chains were all obtained from the same sample, sequenced in a study of cytomegalovirus exposure and HLA in healthy donors. The PCR ran on 60 Vbeta and 13 Jbeta primers. Profiled with immunoSEQ multiplex PCR; TCRdb holds only in-frame clones, not every one. The sample's table shows 150,000 to 200,000 clones. The source material was PBMCs. Receptor source: a woman aged 60-75 years in good health and CMV-seronegative.

The chain uses TRBV10-1 and TRBJ2-1; TRBD2 matches at 8 bases. The CDR3 length is 15 residues. With V trimmed by 4 bases and J by 7 bases, 9 bases remained unmatched. Germline V lookup: CDR1 WNHNN, CDR2 SYGVQD (reference sequence). This CDR3 is CASSVIAGGRNEQFF. In nucleotides, the CDR3 is TGCGCCAGCAGTGTCATCGCGGGAGGTAGGAATGAGCAGTTCTTC.

The chain uses TRBV27 and TRBJ2-2; the D gene is possibly TRBD1 (6 bases). V was pared by 0 bases and J by 9 bases, with 14 bases between. Germline CDR1 reads MNHEY; CDR2 reads SMNVEV (reference sequence). The CDR3 runs to 15 residues. The DNA of the CDR3 is TGTGCCAGCAGTTTATCAAGGACAGCTACACGGGAGCTGTTTTTT. Translation: CASSLSRTATRELFF.

The chain has TRBV10-1 and TRBJ2-1; D unclear. Germline V lookup: CDR1 WNHNN, CDR2 SYGVQD (reference sequence). V was cut by 3 bases and J by 7 bases, with 7 bases left in between. There are 12 residues in the CDR3. The DNA for the CDR3 is TGCGCCAGCAGTGAATTGTCGAATGAGCAGTTCTTC. It translates to CASSELSNEQFF.

This chain uses TRBV6-1 with TRBJ1-2, with 7 bases lining up with TRBD1. Trimming cost V 6 bases and J 6 bases; bases outside gene matches: 7. From germline, CDR1 is MNHNS and CDR2 SASEGT. The CDR3 totals 13 residues. The CDR3 coding sequence is TGTGCCAGCAGCCCCCAGGGGGTTGATGGCTACACCTTC. Translating gives CASSPQGVDGYTF.

The rearrangement uses TRBV7-3 and TRBJ2-1, with unresolved D. CDR1 and CDR2 (germline): SGHTA, FQGTGA. This CDR3 spans 14 amino acids. Between the trimmed V and J ends, which lost 2 bases and 0 bases, there was a span of 5 bases. The CDR3 nucleotides are TGTGCCAGCAGCTTAGACTCCTCCTACAATGAGCAGTTCTTC. It codes for CASSLDSSYNEQFF.

The chain employs TRBV6-5 and TRBJ1-1; D is unclear. The CDR3 spans 15 residues. Looked up from germline, CDR1 is MNHEY and CDR2 is SVGAGI. V dropped 6 bases and J dropped 0 bases, with 14 bases sitting between them. The CDR3 DNA reads TGTGCCAGCAGCCGGGAGTGGGGTATGAACACTGAAGCTTTCTTT. Translation gives CASSREWGMNTEAFF.

J is TRBJ1-5 and V is TRBV2; no reliable D call. V lost 0 bases and J lost 8, with 11 bases in between. CDR1 and CDR2 from the germline V gene are SNHLY and FYNNEI. The CDR3 is made up of 14 amino acids. The chain's CDR3 is CASSEAQTREPQHF. The CDR3 nucleotides read TGTGCCAGCAGTGAAGCGCAGACTCGGGAGCCCCAGCATTTT.

The rearrangement uses TRBV28 and TRBJ1-4, with a possible D match to TRBD1 (6 bases). The CDR3 length is 16 residues. V lost 3 bases and J lost 5, with 16 bases in between. CDR1 and CDR2 (germline): MDHEN, SYDVKM. The CDR3 bases are TGTGCCAGCAGTTTTGGCGGGGGGCAGAGCAATGAAAAACTGTTTTTT. Translating gives CASSFGGGQSNEKLFF.

The V and J genes are TRBV7-7 and TRBJ2-2; 7 nucleotides match TRBD1. The V segment lost 5 bases and the J segment 3 bases; nucleotides outside the gene matches: 6. The CDR3 spans 15 residues. Germline V gene data show CDR1 as SSHAT and CDR2 as FNYEAQ (reference sequence). The CDR3: CASSGRDSDTGELFF. The CDR3 region has the DNA TGTGCCAGCAGCGGACGGGACAGCGACACCGGGGAGCTGTTTTTT.

The CDR3: CASSVGQGSNQPQHF. The CDR3, as DNA: TGTGCCAGCAGCGTGGGACAGGGTAGCAATCAGCCCCAGCATTTT. J is TRBJ1-5 and V is TRBV13; 9 nucleotides line up with TRBD1. Germline CDR1 PRHDT, CDR2 FYEKMQ (reference sequence). The V gene end was trimmed by 5 bases and the J gene end by 0 bases; junction bases not matched to a gene: 2. The CDR3 contains 15 residues. The whole variable domain, remainder taken from reference TRBV13 and TRBJ1-5, is AAGVIQSPRHLIKEKRETATLKCYPIPRHDTVYWYQQGPGQDPQFLISFYEKMQSDKGSIPDRFSAQQFSDYHSELNMSSLELGDSALYFCASSVGQGSNQPQHFGDGTRLSIL.

J is TRBJ2-4 and V is TRBV7-2; D is unresolved. V was trimmed by 2 bases and J by 0 bases, leaving 5 bases between them. Germline V gene sequence: CDR1 SGHTA, CDR2 FQGNSA. The CDR3 sequence is 14 residues long. The CDR3 here is CASSLSVAKNIQYF. Here the CDR3 DNA reads TGTGCCAGCAGCTTATCAGTAGCCAAAAACATTCAGTACTTC. Full variable domain (remainder filled in from reference TRBV7-2 and TRBJ2-4): GAGVSQSPSNKVTEKGKDVELRCDPISGHTALYWYRQSLGQGLEFLIYFQGNSAPDKSGLPSDRFSAERTGGSVSTLTIQRTQQEDSAVYLCASSLSVAKNIQYFGAGTRLSVL.

The gene calls are TRBV6-5 and TRBJ2-5; no definite D call. The CDR3 totals 14 residues. With 0 bases removed from V and 5 bases from J, the gap between germline ends came to 10 bases. Germline V gives CDR1 MNHEY, CDR2 SVGAGI. The CDR3 protein is CASSYSSARETQYF. CDR3 sequence (DNA): TGTGCCAGCAGTTACTCGAGCGCCCGGGAGACCCAGTACTTC.

The genes are TRBV29-1 and TRBJ1-2; D is unclear. The V and J ends lost 3 bases and 9 bases respectively, with 5 bases between them. This CDR3 is built from 9 residues. Germline V CDR1 and CDR2: SQVTM, ANQGSEA. CDR3 coding DNA: TGCAGCGTTGATGAGAGCTACACCTTC. Translating gives CSVDESYTF.

The chain recombines TRBV21-1 with TRBJ1-6; the D segment call TRBD1 is taken from the table without a DNA check. TRBV21-1 is tagged as a pseudogene. This CDR3 contains 18 residues. The CDR3 DNA reads as TGTGCCAGCAGCAAAGTGCACAGGGAAATCTCCTATAATTCACCCCTCCACTTT. Its protein product is CASSKVHREISYNSPLHF.

The chain is built from TRBV9 and TRBJ2-3, with D uncertain. The V gene lost 3 bases and the J gene lost 0 bases, with 11 bases spanning the gap. The length of the CDR3 is 15 residues. Germline values: CDR1 SGDLS, CDR2 YYNGEE. This CDR3 reads CASSAGSWSTDTQYF. The DNA for the CDR3 is TGTGCCAGCAGCGCCGGGTCTTGGAGCACAGATACGCAGTATTTT.

This chain uses TRBV7-3 with TRBJ1-1; 8 nucleotides agree with TRBD1. The germline V gene encodes CDR1 SGHTA and CDR2 FQGTGA. V trimming: 5 bases; J trimming: 0 bases; junction bases outside the gene matches: 5. The CDR3 covers 15 residues. CDR3 protein: CASSLGQGLNTEAFF. CDR3 nucleotide sequence: TGTGCCAGCAGCCTAGGACAGGGATTGAACACTGAAGCTTTCTTT.

V gene TRBV25-1 combines with J gene TRBJ1-5; 9 nucleotides agree with TRBD1. The CDR3 loop spans 15 amino acids. V dropped 3 bases and J dropped 4; count of bases not matched to a gene: 4. CDR1 is MGHDK, CDR2 SYGVNS, per germline. CDR3 amino acids: CASSDRGQGNQPQHF. CDR3 in DNA: TGTGCCAGCAGTGATCGAGGACAGGGGAATCAGCCCCAGCATTTT.

This rearrangement joins TRBV2 to TRBJ1-2, with no clear D. Germline values: CDR1 SNHLY, CDR2 FYNNEI. Deletions cut 5 bases from V and 5 bases from J, with 9 bases between. This CDR3 is 12 amino acids long. CDR3 sequence: CASSRIEYGYTF. In DNA form, the CDR3 reads TGTGCCAGCAGTAGAATAGAGTATGGCTACACCTTC.

The V call is TRBV5-1, the J call TRBJ1-5; TRBD1 is a possible D gene (6 bases). The germline gives CDR1 SGHRS, CDR2 YFSETQ. V was shortened by 0 bases and J by 5 bases, with 12 bases between the two germline ends. This CDR3 is 15 amino acids long. For the CDR3, the DNA is TGCGCCAGCAGCTTGGCGCCAGGGGTGGATCAGCCCCAGCATTTT. Residues: CASSLAPGVDQPQHF.

The J gene is TRBJ1-3, the V gene TRBV6-1; D uncertain. Trimming left V 3 bases short and J 2 bases short, with 5 bases between. Looked up from germline, CDR1 is MNHNS and CDR2 is SASEGT. The CDR3 sequence is 13 residues long. CDR3 bases: TGTGCCAGCAGTGACTACCCTGGAAACACCATATATTTT. Residues: CASSDYPGNTIYF.

This rearrangement joins TRBV13 to TRBJ2-2; D is perhaps TRBD2 (7 bases). The CDR3 covers 13 residues. Trimming shortened V by 3 bases and J by 7 bases, and 9 bases separated the two germline ends. Germline V gives CDR1 PRHDT, CDR2 FYEKMQ (reference sequence). Here the CDR3 DNA reads TGTGCCAGCAGCTTGGGGGGGCTCGGGGAGCTGTTTTTT. Translation: CASSLGGLGELFF.

This chain uses TRBV11-2 with TRBJ2-2; 8 bases align to TRBD1. V lost 5 bases and J lost 1; bases outside the gene matches: 6. The length of the CDR3 is 16 residues. CDR1 is SGHAT and CDR2 is FQNNGV in the germline V gene. CDR3 region: CASSMTGVLNTGELFF. The CDR3 nucleotides are TGTGCCAGCAGCATGACAGGGGTCCTGAACACCGGGGAGCTGTTTTTT.

The J gene is TRBJ2-1, the V gene TRBV5-4; 7 bases line up with TRBD1. CDR1 and CDR2 from the germline V gene are SGHNT and YYREEE (reference sequence). The V segment lost 4 bases and the J segment 4 bases; nucleotides outside the gene matches: 14. This CDR3 has 17 amino acids. As DNA, the CDR3 is TGTGCCAGCAGCGACCGACGGCAGGGGGTAAGGTACAATGAGCAGTTCTTC. It specifies CASSDRRQGVRYNEQFF.

This chain links TRBV5-6 with TRBJ1-5, with 10 bases lining up with TRBD1. V trimming: 5 bases; J trimming: 8 bases; junction bases outside the gene matches: 4. CDR3 size: 13 residues. Germline V gives CDR1 SGHDT, CDR2 YYEEEE. CDR3 DNA sequence: TGTGCCAGCAGTTCCGGACAGGGGGAGCCCCAGCATTTT. Amino acid sequence: CASSSGQGEPQHF.

This chain uses TRBV6-1 with TRBJ1-2; unclear D gene. Germline values: CDR1 MNHNS, CDR2 SASEGT. V was shortened by 3 bases and J by 4 bases, with 6 bases between the two germline ends. The CDR3 loop spans 12 amino acids. The CDR3 sequence: CASSEVGYGYTF. CDR3 bases: TGTGCCAGCAGTGAGGTCGGCTATGGCTACACCTTC.

The CDR3 loop reads CASSPGTSVSQQYF. CDR3 coding DNA: TGTGCCAGCAGCCCCGGGACTAGTGTTTCACAGCAGTACTTC. V usage is TRBV7-3 and J usage is TRBJ2-7, with 8 bases matching TRBD2. Germline V lookup: CDR1 SGHTA, CDR2 FQGTGA. The CDR3 totals 14 residues. The J segment lost 8 bases and the V segment lost 5 bases, leaving 11 bases of the junction unmatched.

The chain uses TRBV10-3 and TRBJ2-1, with 9 bases matching TRBD2. Trimming cost V 7 bases and J 5 bases; bases outside gene matches: 12. CDR3 size: 16 residues. Germline V gene lookup returns CDR1 ENHRY and CDR2 SYGVKD. This CDR3 is CAIKRSSGASNNEQFF. The CDR3 DNA sequence: TGTGCCATCAAAAGGTCTAGCGGGGCGTCTAACAATGAGCAGTTCTTC.